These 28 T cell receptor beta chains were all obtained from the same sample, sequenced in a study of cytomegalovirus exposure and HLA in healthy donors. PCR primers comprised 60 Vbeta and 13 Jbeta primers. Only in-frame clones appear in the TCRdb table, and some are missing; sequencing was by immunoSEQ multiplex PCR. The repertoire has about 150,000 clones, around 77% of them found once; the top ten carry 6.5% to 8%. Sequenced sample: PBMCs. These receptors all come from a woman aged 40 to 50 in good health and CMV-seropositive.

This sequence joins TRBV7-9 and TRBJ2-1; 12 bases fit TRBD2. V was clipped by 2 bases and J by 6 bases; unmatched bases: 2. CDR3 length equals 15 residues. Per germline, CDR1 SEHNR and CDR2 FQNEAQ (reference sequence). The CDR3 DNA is TGTGCCAGCAGCTTACTAGCGGGGGGGTTCAATGAGCAGTTCTTC. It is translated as CASSLLAGGFNEQFF.

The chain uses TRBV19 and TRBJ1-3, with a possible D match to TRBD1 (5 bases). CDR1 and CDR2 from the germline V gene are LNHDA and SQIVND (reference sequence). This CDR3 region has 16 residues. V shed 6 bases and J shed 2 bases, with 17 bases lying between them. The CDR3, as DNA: TGTGCCAGTAGCCGTCAGGTGGGGCTTACTGGAAACACCATATATTTT. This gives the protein CASSRQVGLTGNTIYF.

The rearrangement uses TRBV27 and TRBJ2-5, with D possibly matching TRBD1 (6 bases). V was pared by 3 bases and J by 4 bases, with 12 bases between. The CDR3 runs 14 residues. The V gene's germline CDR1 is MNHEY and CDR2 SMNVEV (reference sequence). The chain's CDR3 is CASSFQGQRETQYF. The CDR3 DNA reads TGTGCCAGCAGTTTTCAGGGGCAGAGAGAGACCCAGTACTTC.

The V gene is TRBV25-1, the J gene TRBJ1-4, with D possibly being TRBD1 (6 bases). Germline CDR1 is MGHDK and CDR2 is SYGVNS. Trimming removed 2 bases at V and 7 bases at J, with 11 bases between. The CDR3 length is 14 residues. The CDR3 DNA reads TGTGCCAGCAGTGAAATGGGGGCGGTTGAAAAACTGTTTTTT. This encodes CASSEMGAVEKLFF. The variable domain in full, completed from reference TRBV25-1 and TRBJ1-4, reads EADIYQTPRYLVIGTGKKITLECSQTMGHDKMYWYQQDPGMELHLIHYSYGVNSTEKGDLSSESTVSRIRTEHFPLTLESARPSHTSQYLCASSEMGAVEKLFFGSGTQLSVL.

This CDR3 reads CASRLAGAGGNIQYF. Written as DNA, the CDR3 is TGTGCCAGTCGGCTAGCGGGGGCCGGGGGGAACATTCAGTACTTC. The chain combines TRBV19 with TRBJ2-4; TRBD2 aligns across 10 bases. Germline assignment: CDR1 LNHDA and CDR2 SQIVND (reference sequence). J lost 7 bases, V lost 8 bases, and 11 bases had no gene match. This CDR3 has 15 amino acids.

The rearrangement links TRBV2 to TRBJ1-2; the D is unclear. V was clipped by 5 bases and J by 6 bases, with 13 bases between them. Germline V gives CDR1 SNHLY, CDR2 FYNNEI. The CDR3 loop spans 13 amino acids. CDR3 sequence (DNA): TGTGCCAGCAGTTGGGAGGGATCGGATGGCTACACCTTC. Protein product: CASSWEGSDGYTF.

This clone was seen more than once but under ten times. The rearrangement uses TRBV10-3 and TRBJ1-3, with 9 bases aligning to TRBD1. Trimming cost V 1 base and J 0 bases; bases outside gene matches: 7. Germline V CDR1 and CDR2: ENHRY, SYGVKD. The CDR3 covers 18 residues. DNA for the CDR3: TGTGCCATCAGTGAGTTTTTGGACAGGGGCGACTCTGGAAACACCATATATTTT. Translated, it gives CAISEFLDRGDSGNTIYF.

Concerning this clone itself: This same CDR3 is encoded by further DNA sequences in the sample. The CDR3 protein is CASSLAGGVTDTQYF. In nucleotides, the CDR3 is TGCGCCAGCAGCTTGGCGGGGGGAGTAACAGATACGCAGTATTTT. The V and J genes are TRBV5-1 and TRBJ2-3; 7 nucleotides line up with TRBD2. The V segment lost 0 bases and the J segment 3 bases; nucleotides outside the gene matches: 4. The CDR3 extends over 15 amino acids. Germline V gene sequence: CDR1 SGHRS, CDR2 YFSETQ.

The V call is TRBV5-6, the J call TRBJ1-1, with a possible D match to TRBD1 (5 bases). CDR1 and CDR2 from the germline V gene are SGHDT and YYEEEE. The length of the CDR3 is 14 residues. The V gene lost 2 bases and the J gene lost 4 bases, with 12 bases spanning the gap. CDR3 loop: CASSFPGWGTEAFF. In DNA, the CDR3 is TGTGCCAGCAGCTTCCCAGGGTGGGGCACTGAAGCTTTCTTT.

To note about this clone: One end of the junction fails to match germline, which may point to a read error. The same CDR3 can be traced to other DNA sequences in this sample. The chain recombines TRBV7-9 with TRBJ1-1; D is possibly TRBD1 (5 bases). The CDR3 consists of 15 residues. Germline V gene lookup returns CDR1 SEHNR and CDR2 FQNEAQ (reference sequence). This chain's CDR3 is CASSLAGPTATEAFF. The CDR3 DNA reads TGCGCCAGCAGCTTAGCGGGGCCGACGGCCACTGAAGCTTTCTTT.

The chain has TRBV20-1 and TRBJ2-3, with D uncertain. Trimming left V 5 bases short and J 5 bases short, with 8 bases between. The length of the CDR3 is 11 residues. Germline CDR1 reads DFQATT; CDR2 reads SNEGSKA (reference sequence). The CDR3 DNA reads TGCAGTGCTCCCCTAGGAGATACGCAGTATTTT. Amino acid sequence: CSAPLGDTQYF.

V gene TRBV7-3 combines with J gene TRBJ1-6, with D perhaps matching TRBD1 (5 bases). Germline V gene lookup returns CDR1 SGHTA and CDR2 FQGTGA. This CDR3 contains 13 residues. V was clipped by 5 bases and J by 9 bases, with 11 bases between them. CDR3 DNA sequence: TGTGCCAGCAGCCGGGGCGGGGGTTCACCCCTCCACTTT. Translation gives CASSRGGGSPLHF.

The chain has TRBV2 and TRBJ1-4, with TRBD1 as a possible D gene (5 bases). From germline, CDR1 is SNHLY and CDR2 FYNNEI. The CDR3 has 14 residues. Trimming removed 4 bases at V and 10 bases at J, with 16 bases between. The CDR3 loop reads CASSVTGGIGKLFF. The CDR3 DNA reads TGTGCCAGCAGTGTCACGGGGGGGATTGGAAAACTGTTTTTT.

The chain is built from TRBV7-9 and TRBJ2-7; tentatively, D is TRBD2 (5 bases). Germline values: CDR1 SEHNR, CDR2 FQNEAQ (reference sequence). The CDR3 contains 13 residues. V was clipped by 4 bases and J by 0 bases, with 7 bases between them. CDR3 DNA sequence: TGTGCCAGCAGCTGGACTGGCTCCTACGAGCAGTACTTC. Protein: CASSWTGSYEQYF.

The CDR3: CASSYSVETEAFF. Written as DNA, the CDR3 is TGTGCCAGCAGTTACTCCGTAGAGACTGAAGCTTTCTTT. The chain joins TRBV6-5 to TRBJ1-1; D is unclear. Germline V CDR1 and CDR2: MNHEY, SVGAGI. The CDR3 loop spans 13 amino acids. V shed 0 bases and J shed 5 bases, with 7 bases lying between them.

The CDR3 loop is CASRKRGDGYNEQFF. DNA for the CDR3: TGTGCCAGCCGTAAGCGGGGGGATGGCTACAATGAGCAGTTCTTC. V usage is TRBV19 and J usage is TRBJ2-1, with TRBD2 identical over 9 bases. Unmatched junction bases numbered 9, after V lost 9 bases and J lost 3 bases. The CDR3 has 15 amino acids. The germline V gene encodes CDR1 LNHDA and CDR2 SQIVND (reference sequence).

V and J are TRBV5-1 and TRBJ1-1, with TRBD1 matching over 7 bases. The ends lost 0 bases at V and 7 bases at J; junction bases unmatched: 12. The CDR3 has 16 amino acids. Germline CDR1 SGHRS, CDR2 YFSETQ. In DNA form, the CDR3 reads TGCGCCAGCAGCTTGGGGGGACAGCCTGTTTGGGATGAAGCTTTCTTT. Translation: CASSLGGQPVWDEAFF.

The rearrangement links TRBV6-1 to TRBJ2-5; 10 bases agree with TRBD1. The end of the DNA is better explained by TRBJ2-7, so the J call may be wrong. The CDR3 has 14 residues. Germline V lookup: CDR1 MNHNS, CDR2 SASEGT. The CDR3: CASSGTGGSYEQYF. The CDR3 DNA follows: TGTGCCAGCAGTGGGACAGGGGGCTCCTACGAGCAGTACTTC.

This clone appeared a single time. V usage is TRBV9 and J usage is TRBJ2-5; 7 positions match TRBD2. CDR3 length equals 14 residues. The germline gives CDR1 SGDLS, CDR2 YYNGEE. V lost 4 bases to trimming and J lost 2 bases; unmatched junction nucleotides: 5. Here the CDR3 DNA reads TGTGCCAGCAGCACGTCACTAGCGCAAGAGACCCAGTACTTC. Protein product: CASSTSLAQETQYF.

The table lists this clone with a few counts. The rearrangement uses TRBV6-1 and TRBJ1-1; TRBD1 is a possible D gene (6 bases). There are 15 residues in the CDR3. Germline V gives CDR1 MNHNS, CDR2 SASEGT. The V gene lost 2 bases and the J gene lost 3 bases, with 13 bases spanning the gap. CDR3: CASSEFQGLDTEAFF. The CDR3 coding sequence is TGTGCCAGCAGTGAATTTCAGGGGTTGGACACTGAAGCTTTCTTT.

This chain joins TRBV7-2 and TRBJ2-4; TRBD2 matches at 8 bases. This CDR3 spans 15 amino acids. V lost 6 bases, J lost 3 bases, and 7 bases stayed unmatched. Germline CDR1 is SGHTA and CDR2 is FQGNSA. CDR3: CASRPAGANKNIQYF. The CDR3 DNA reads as TGTGCCAGCAGGCCAGCGGGGGCTAACAAAAACATTCAGTACTTC.

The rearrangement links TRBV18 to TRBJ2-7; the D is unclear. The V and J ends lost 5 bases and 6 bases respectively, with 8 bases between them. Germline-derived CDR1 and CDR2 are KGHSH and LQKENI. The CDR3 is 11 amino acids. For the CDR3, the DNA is TGTGCCAGCTCAGCCGGGTTCGAGCAGTACTTC. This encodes CASSAGFEQYF.

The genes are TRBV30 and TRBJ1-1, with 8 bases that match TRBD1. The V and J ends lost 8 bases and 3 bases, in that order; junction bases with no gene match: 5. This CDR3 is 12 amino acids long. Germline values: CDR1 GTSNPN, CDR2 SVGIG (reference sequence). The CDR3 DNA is TGTGCCGGACAGGGTACGGACACTGAAGCTTTCTTT. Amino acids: CAGQGTDTEAFF. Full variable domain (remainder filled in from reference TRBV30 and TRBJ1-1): SQTIHQWPATLVQPVGSPLSLECTVEGTSNPNLYWYRQAAGRGLQLLFYSVGIGQISSEVPQNLSASRPQDRQFILSSKKLLLSDSGFYLCAGQGTDTEAFFGQGTRLTVV.

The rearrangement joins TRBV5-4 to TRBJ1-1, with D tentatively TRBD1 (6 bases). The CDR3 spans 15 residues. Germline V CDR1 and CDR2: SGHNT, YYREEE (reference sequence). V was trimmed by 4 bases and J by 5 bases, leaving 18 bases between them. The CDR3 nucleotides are TGTGCCAGCAGCCGTCCAGCGGGAGGGGGAACTGAAGCTTTCTTT. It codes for CASSRPAGGGTEAFF.

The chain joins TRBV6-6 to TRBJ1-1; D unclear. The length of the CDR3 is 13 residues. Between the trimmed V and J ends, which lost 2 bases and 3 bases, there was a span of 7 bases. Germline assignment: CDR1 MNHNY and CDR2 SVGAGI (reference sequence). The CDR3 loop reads CASSYLVDTEAFF. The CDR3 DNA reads TGTGCCAGCAGTTACCTCGTAGACACTGAAGCTTTCTTT.

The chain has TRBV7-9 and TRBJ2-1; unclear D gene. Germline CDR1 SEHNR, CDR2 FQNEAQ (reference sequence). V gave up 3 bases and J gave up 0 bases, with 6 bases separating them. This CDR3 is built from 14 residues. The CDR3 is CASSFRSSYNEQFF. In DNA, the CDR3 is TGTGCCAGCAGCTTCAGAAGCTCCTACAATGAGCAGTTCTTC.

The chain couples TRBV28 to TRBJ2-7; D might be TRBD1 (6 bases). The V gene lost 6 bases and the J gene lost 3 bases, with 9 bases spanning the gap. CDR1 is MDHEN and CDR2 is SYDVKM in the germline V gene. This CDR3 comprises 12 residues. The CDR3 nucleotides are TGTGCCAGCAGGACGACAGGCTACGAGCAGTACTTC. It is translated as CASRTTGYEQYF.

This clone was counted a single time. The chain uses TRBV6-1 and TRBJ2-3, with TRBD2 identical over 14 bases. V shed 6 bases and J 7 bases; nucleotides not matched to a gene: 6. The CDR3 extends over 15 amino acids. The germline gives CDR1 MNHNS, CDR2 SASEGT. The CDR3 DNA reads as TGTGCCAGCAGCCCAGGACTAGCGGGGGGTCATACGCAGTATTTT. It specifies CASSPGLAGGHTQYF.